This paragraph reports one TCR beta chain. Trimming pared 5 bases from V and 8 bases from J, leaving 13 bases between. The CDR3 length is 13 residues. CDR1 is SEHNR, CDR2 FQNEAQ, per germline (reference sequence). The data were obtained in a study of blood T cell repertoires in COVID-19. Libraries were prepared by immunoSEQ multiplex PCR; TCRdb keeps only in-frame clonotypes and omits some of them. Altogether approximately 490,000 clones are present, less than 90% being singletons, with the ten largest covering 8.3%. This receptor was obtained from an older woman who had recovered from COVID-19. Input material: PBMCs or T cells enriched from blood (not recorded which). This chain uses TRBV7-9 with TRBJ2-4; D may be TRBD2 (6 bases). The CDR3 DNA is TGTGCCAGCAGCCAGACTAGTTTCGACATTCAGTACTTC. Translation: CASSQTSFDIQYF.